This T cell receptor beta chain was recovered during a study of cytomegalovirus exposure and HLA in healthy donors (dated by TCRdb to 2016 to 2017). For the wider study: An earlier analysis of under 600 of the donors reported 250 to 300 Gb of sequence data and some 120 million unique TCR beta sequences from about 179 million T cells. The later analysis used no new phenotypic data to find candidate immune exposures, relying instead on TCR beta sequences and their occurrence across donors. Four to six DR-DQ haplotypes were handled as single units for association and clustering because linkage in the cohort was strong. An early release covering some 640 HLA-typed donors comprised about 310 gigabases of sequencing data and 85 million or so unique TCR sequences. Every repertoire in the discovery cohort had been generated on one and the same sequencing platform. The study aimed to test whether signatures of past pathogen exposure could be identified by cataloging public T cell receptors. The study used immunosequencing to profile the T cell repertoires of several hundred subjects and linked those repertoires to cytomegalovirus serostatus. In addition to the first cohort of 650 to 750 subjects, a separate validation cohort of 130 or so different subjects was used. To predict cytomegalovirus infection status, the study combined high-throughput TCR immunosequencing, statistical association of individual TCRs with disease status, and machine learning. The genetic ancestry cluster associated with self-reported Caucasian donors included 81% of the roughly 390 genotyped donors. An earlier analysis of around 540 of the donors applied high-throughput TCR beta sequencing to assess whether each TCR beta V gene segment acted as functional or pseudogenic. Alongside the repertoire data, information on donor age, sex, ethnicity and CMV serostatus was compiled. The number of typed donors differed by locus: 629-630 for A, B, C, DRB1 and DQB1; approximately 540 for DQA1; 606 for DPA1; and some 450 for DPB1. In a later analysis, previously published TCR beta repertoires from 666 donors were re-analyzed and high-resolution HLA genotyping was added so that TCR occurrence patterns could be studied. A later genetic analysis took genome-wide SNP genotypes for about three fifths of the 666 donors and used that subset as a discovery cohort. Among 300 to 450 genotyped donors of the cohort, an average of about 240,000 unique TCR beta nucleotide sequences were sequenced per donor, roughly a sixth of them non-productive. Both class I and class II loci were covered by HLA typing, at four-digit resolution. Overall study results and their limits: Because the 87-base-pair reads could not distinguish some IMGT-functional V segments, including TRBV6-2 and TRBV6-3, those segments were excluded. In a later analysis, TCR association rates were found to vary across HLA loci, with the most associated TCRs seen for DRB1 alleles and the fewest for HLA-C alleles. In vitro tests confirmed that a few of the cytomegalovirus-associated TCR beta chains recognize cytomegalovirus antigens. Specific HLA alleles were associated with around 18,000 TCR beta sequences at a false discovery rate of 0.05 in a later analysis. Some 16 rarely observed V segments, including chromosome 9 orphons, were excluded from the earlier analysis of about 610 of the donors because counts were too low. HLA typing was unavailable for some donors at each locus, so association tests used only the typed subset. In an earlier analysis of fewer than 750 of the donors, most TCR beta V segments were observed in productive rearrangements about 90% or about 30% of the time, broadly matching IMGT annotations. Compared with the roughly 710-donor mean, donors in an Asian-associated ancestry cluster had fewer N-insertions in productive TCRs, according to a later genetic analysis. In both the original and validation cohorts, the classifier was reported to diagnose cytomegalovirus status with high specificity and sensitivity. When HLA alleles, especially DR and DQ, strongly co-occurred, attributing TCR associations to individual alleles was difficult. The only immune exposure information available for the cohort was CMV serostatus. Most CMV-associated TCR beta chains appeared to be HLA-restricted in a later analysis, and the HLA associations seemed to be driven largely by CMV exposure. A further reported finding was that TCR beta sequences accurately predicted the HLA-A and HLA-B alleles for most subjects in the first cohort. Several of the top co-occurrence clusters appeared to be linked to parvovirus B19, influenza, CMV and Epstein-Barr virus, according to a later analysis. According to the authors, the approach could potentially be generalized to other disease states and immunological phenotypes. V-gene and J-gene trimming of TCR beta chains was associated with a missense DCLRE1C variant in a later genetic analysis, and the association was replicated in an independent cohort. Correlated functional status among segregating V segments might reflect linkage disequilibrium, but an unknown experimental factor could not be ruled out. In the study, about 150 TCR beta chains were listed as associated with cytomegalovirus. This cohort had only TCR beta chains sequenced, and the lack of alpha or paired-chain data limited which features could be detected. Presence/absence analyses assumed roughly uniform sequencing depth across donors, an assumption that may not hold. A later analysis found that HLA-associated TCR beta chains were more clonally expanded and had lower generation probabilities than equally common non-associated chains. While some public TCRs were present in many individuals, most TCR sequences turned up only very rarely across donors. A cluster of highly shared sequence variants was judged likely to represent a technical artifact of the sequencing pipeline.

The CDR3 runs 17 amino acids, cysteine and phenylalanine included. Just the 51-base CDR3 DNA is kept, in frame starting at base 1. For CDR1 and CDR2, the germline V gene lists SGHRS and YFSETQ. V is cut by 2 bases and J by 0 bases, and the space between the germline ends is 17 bases. In its sample, this clone was seen a few times. Its antigen target is currently unknown. Base qualities are not provided; no much larger clone lies one nucleotide away. Receptors were amplified or captured by the immunoSEQ multiplex PCR assay. The multiplex PCR relied on a mix of 60 forward primers for TCR Vbeta segments and 13 reverse primers for TCR Jbeta segments. Amplification of the CDR3 region of rearranged TCR beta genes was performed with a multiplex PCR assay on genomic DNA. Amplified TCR beta libraries were sequenced as 87-base-pair reads on the Illumina HiSeq System. The study's processing was this. A later analysis tallied 75 million to 85 million unique TCR beta chains across the 640 or so repertoires, and some 10 million of those chains were shared by two or more donors. Raw reads were error-corrected and collapsed into unique sequences with a nearest-neighbor algorithm that merged closely related sequences to remove PCR and sequencing errors. CDR3 sequences were aligned to IMGT reference sequences to assign V, D and J gene segments. Each retained sequence needed at least a six-nucleotide match to both a V gene segment and a J gene segment. Rearrangements were classified as productive when the CDR3 lacked stop codons and remained in frame with V and J, and all other rearrangements were classified as non-productive. Following IMGT convention, CDR3 was defined as the stretch from the second conserved V-encoded cysteine to the conserved J-encoded phenylalanine. The earlier analysis of about 620 of the donors excluded sequences that lacked an unambiguous match to a single V gene segment. In an earlier analysis of 587 of the donors, a V segment was called functional when productive rearrangements were above 56.7%, and segregating when the standard deviation between donors exceeded 5%. A statistical classification framework was built for diagnosing cytomegalovirus status from the catalog of TCR beta chain sequences. A later analysis assigned V and J genes by comparing TCR nucleotide sequences with IMGT/GENE-DB human TR gene sequences. A later analysis assigned CDR3 sequences and most-parsimonious VDJ recombination scenarios with the TCRdist pipeline. A later analysis defined each TCR beta chain by its CDR3 amino acid sequence plus V-gene family, and excluded reads lacking a unique V-gene family. To address suspected cross-contamination and a sequencing artifact, a later analysis removed around 590 highly shared, low-generation-probability nucleotide sequences. In a later analysis, a clonal expansion index for each public chain was calculated from normalized within-repertoire ranks of inferred template counts. Generation probabilities in a later analysis came from a VDJ recombination model fitted to out-of-frame rearrangements, and those results were checked against IGoR. A later analysis scored TCR-TCR, TCR-HLA and TCR-CMV co-occurrence with hypergeometric tests, applying a repertoire-size bias correction to TCR pairs. False discovery rates were estimated in a later analysis by permuting HLA or CMV assignments 20 times. In a later analysis, co-occurring TCRs were grouped using DBSCAN, and TCRdist sequence similarity was added for clustering within HLA-allele-positive subsets. For co-occurrence clustering, repertoires with fewer than 30,000 or more than 120,000 public chains were excluded, along with five repertoires with anomalous nucleotide sharing. Sourced from immuneACCESS, this table was stored by TCRdb with only in-frame sequences that have V and J called. A share of the clones is absent; for the studies checked, an unresolved V gene accounts for under half, and the remainder has no known explanation. V, J and clone size are those of that table, while D and trimming were read from the DNA. This sample has over 100,000 clones in its table, and roughly 68% of those were observed once. The ten largest make up roughly 10% of the sample.

In total, over 600 healthy bone marrow donors made up the cohort. Cohort members were all nominally healthy when sampled, although unrecorded immune exposures were likely present. The donor was CMV seropositive and was included in the group of about 290 seropositive cohort members. Every donor gave a peripheral blood sample, and the peripheral blood mononuclear cells from that sample were used for TCR beta sequencing. The Qiagen DNeasy Blood Extraction Kit was used to extract genomic DNA from the blood cell samples. The TCR originated in a man aged 25 to 40 in good health and CMV-seropositive. This sequence uses TRBV5-1 and TRBJ2-5; matching of 6 bases hints at TRBD1 as the D gene. Sequences were obtained from PBMCs. The CDR3 reads as follows: CASSFPSRGEYQETQYF. The DNA is as follows: TGCGCCAGCAGCTTTCCCTCCAGGGGCGAGTACCAAGAGACCCAGTACTTC.